The 17 T cell receptor beta chains below all came from one sample that was sequenced in a study of T and B cells in COVID-19 patients (TCRdb year 2020). Reads for this sample came from an Illumina MiSeq. Multiplex PCR with BIOMED2 TRB-A/B primer pools was used to amplify TRB rearrangements. TCRdb passed the public sequencing reads through fastp at Q25 and MiXCR, retaining productive beta sequences. Rows with one shared CDR3 protein collapse into an entry with the most common genes and DNA. The sample table holds approximately 18,000 distinct CDR3 sequences, of which approximately 30% were seen once. Approximately 4.4% of the sample belongs to the ten largest clones. Genomic DNA extracted from blood was used in amounts of about 220-500 ng for amplification of TRB repertoires. The specimen was blood. These receptors all stem from a human donor who had recovered from COVID-19.

This clonotype was counted at least ten times. The chain carries TRBV27 and TRBJ2-3; no clear D. Germline values: CDR1 MNHEY, CDR2 SMNVEV (reference sequence). CDR3 length: 14 residues. V lost 0 bases to trimming and J lost 1 base, with 5 bases between them. The CDR3 sequence: CASSLSLGTDTQYF. The CDR3 DNA is TGTGCCAGCAGTTTATCGTTAGGCACAGATACGCAGTATTTT.

This clonotype is labeled medium-sized (0.01 to 0.1%). The gene calls are TRBV19 and TRBJ1-2; 8 bases line up with TRBD1. Germline-derived CDR1 and CDR2 are LNHDA and SQIVND (reference sequence). V shed 6 bases and J 4 bases; nucleotides not matched to a gene: 7. The CDR3 runs to 14 residues. CDR3 protein: CASSDRGLSYGYTF. The DNA for the CDR3 is TGTGCCAGTAGCGACAGGGGCCTTTCCTATGGCTACACCTTC.

This clonotype has a handful of counts. V and J are TRBV6-6 and TRBJ2-2; 14 bases are a match to TRBD2. V dropped 4 bases and J dropped 3; count of bases not matched to a gene: 7. CDR3 length: 18 residues. Per the germline V gene, CDR1 is MNHNY and CDR2 is SVGAGI (reference sequence). The CDR3 loop reads CASSSDRLAGGDTGELFF. The CDR3 bases are TGTGCCAGCAGTTCCGACAGACTAGCGGGGGGGGACACCGGGGAGCTGTTTTTT.

CDR3 loop: CASSWGTGAQSQPQHF. The CDR3 DNA is TGTGCCAGTAGTTGGGGGACAGGGGCTCAAAGTCAGCCCCAGCATTTT. The V and J genes are TRBV19 and TRBJ1-5; 10 bases agree with TRBD1. The length of the CDR3 is 16 residues. With 5 bases clipped from V and 6 bases from J, the junction kept 10 bases outside the gene matches. Germline lookup yields CDR1 LNHDA and CDR2 SQIVND (reference sequence). Filled out from reference TRBV19 and TRBJ1-5, the complete variable domain reads DGGITQSPKYLFRKEGQNVTLSCEQNLNHDAMYWYRQDPGQGLRLIYYSQIVNDFQKGDIAEGYSVSREKKESFPLTVTSAQKNPTAFYLCASSWGTGAQSQPQHFGDGTRLSIL.

This clonotype has more than one count but fewer than ten. The chain has TRBV5-1 and TRBJ2-1; 9 bases map to TRBD1. Germline lookup yields CDR1 SGHRS and CDR2 YFSETQ. With 4 bases clipped from V and 5 bases from J, the junction kept 7 bases outside the gene matches. This CDR3 has 15 residues. CDR3 region: CASSPRTGDDNEQFF. The CDR3 coding sequence is TGCGCCAGCAGCCCTAGGACAGGGGACGACAATGAGCAGTTCTTC.

This clonotype has just a few counts. The CDR3: CATSDPPAGGSTDTQYF. DNA for the CDR3: TGTGCCACCAGTGATCCCCCAGCGGGGGGAAGCACAGATACGCAGTATTTT. This rearrangement joins TRBV24-1 to TRBJ2-3, with 9 positions matching TRBD2. The trim removed 3 bases at V and 0 bases at J, leaving 6 bases unmatched. From germline, CDR1 is KGHDR and CDR2 SFDVKD. The CDR3 loop spans 17 amino acids.

The table lists this clonotype with a few counts. CDR3 bases: TGTGCCAGCAGTTACCTTAAGACAGGGGGCAGTCAAGCTTTCTTT. It specifies CASSYLKTGGSQAFF. This chain connects TRBV6-5 to TRBJ1-1; 10 bases line up with TRBD1. Germline V CDR1 and CDR2: MNHEY, SVGAGI. V dropped 2 bases and J dropped 9; count of bases not matched to a gene: 9. The CDR3 extends over 15 amino acids.

This clonotype has just a few counts. The chain uses TRBV7-6 and TRBJ2-2; D uncertain. CDR1 is SGHVS and CDR2 is FNYEAQ in the germline V gene. The germline V and J ends were trimmed by 4 bases and 2 bases, with 8 bases remaining between them. This CDR3 is built from 14 residues. The CDR3 region has the DNA TGTGCCAGCAGCTCCCGTAGTAACACCGGGGAGCTGTTTTTT. Protein product: CASSSRSNTGELFF.

The gene calls are TRBV20-1 and TRBJ1-4, with 8 bases that match TRBD1. Germline V CDR1 and CDR2: DFQATT, SNEGSKA (reference sequence). With V trimmed by 3 bases and J by 7 bases, 4 bases remained unmatched. This CDR3 is 13 amino acids long. This CDR3 is CSARDRDGEKLFF. For the CDR3, the DNA is TGCAGTGCTAGGGACAGGGATGGTGAAAAACTGTTTTTT.

The gene calls are TRBV2 and TRBJ2-2; TRBD1 or TRBD2 may be the D gene (5 bases each). CDR3 size: 14 residues. Trimming removed 8 bases at V and 4 bases at J, with 14 bases between. Germline loops: CDR1 SNHLY, CDR2 FYNNEI. CDR3 protein: CASGPGTTTGELFF. CDR3 DNA sequence: TGTGCCAGCGGCCCCGGGACCACCACCGGGGAGCTGTTTTTT.

This clonotype is medium-sized by share. The gene calls are TRBV19 and TRBJ2-2; no definite D call. Germline CDR1 and CDR2: LNHDA and SQIVND (reference sequence). CDR3 length: 15 amino acids. V was clipped by 2 bases and J by 4 bases, with 11 bases between them. CDR3 amino acids: CASSIIEESTGELFF. CDR3 DNA sequence: TGTGCCAGTAGTATAATAGAGGAGAGCACCGGGGAGCTGTTTTTT.

This clonotype occurred a few times. The CDR3 DNA is TGTGCCAGCAGCTTTGGGACAGAACGAAACACTGAAGCTTTCTTT. It codes for CASSFGTERNTEAFF. The chain carries TRBV5-4 and TRBJ1-1; 7 nucleotides line up with TRBD1. This CDR3 contains 15 residues. After removal of 2 bases from V and 2 bases from J, the junction contained 6 bases not matched to a gene. Germline V CDR1 and CDR2: SGHNT, YYREEE (reference sequence).

The V gene is TRBV5-1, the J gene TRBJ1-4; the D is unclear. The V gene lost 0 bases and the J gene lost 8 bases, with 11 bases spanning the gap. The CDR3 consists of 14 residues. Looked up from germline, CDR1 is SGHRS and CDR2 is YFSETQ. CDR3 residues: CASSLGVNLEKLFF. CDR3 coding DNA: TGCGCCAGCAGCTTGGGGGTTAACCTAGAAAAACTGTTTTTT.

At least ten counts were recorded for this clonotype. The chain couples TRBV13 to TRBJ2-2, with 9 positions matching TRBD2. In germline, CDR1 is PRHDT, CDR2 FYEKMQ (reference sequence). The CDR3 is 15 residues long. The trim removed 5 bases at V and 5 bases at J, leaving 6 bases unmatched. The CDR3 reads CASSRRAGGTGELFF. DNA for the CDR3: TGTGCCAGCAGCCGGAGAGCGGGGGGAACCGGGGAGCTGTTTTTT.

This clonotype was detected ten times or more. The V call is TRBV6-1, the J call TRBJ2-7, with unresolved D. The germline CDR1 and CDR2 sequences are MNHNS and SASEGT. The V end was cut by 10 bases, the J end by 6 bases, with 10 bases between. This CDR3 is built from 10 residues. The CDR3: CANNNFEQYF. In nucleotides, the CDR3 is TGTGCCAACAACAATTTCGAGCAGTACTTC.

The chain uses TRBV20-1 and TRBJ2-3, with TRBD2 identical over 8 bases. V shed 3 bases, J shed 3 bases, and the junction held 2 bases outside the gene matches. CDR1 and CDR2 (germline): DFQATT, SNEGSKA (reference sequence). The CDR3 consists of 13 residues. The CDR3 bases are TGCAGTGCTAGCGGCGGGGGGACAGATACGCAGTATTTT. The encoded protein is CSASGGGTDTQYF.

This clonotype was seen many times. This chain uses TRBV24-1 with TRBJ2-1, with TRBD1 as a possible D gene (6 bases). This CDR3 is built from 14 residues. The germline V and J ends were trimmed by 0 bases and 7 bases, with 9 bases remaining between them. CDR1 KGHDR and CDR2 SFDVKD come from the germline V gene. Written as DNA, the CDR3 is TGTGCCACCAGTGATTTGGACGACAGGAATGAGCAGTTCTTC. Translated, it gives CATSDLDDRNEQFF.